This TCR beta chain was profiled in a study of T cells in Graves' hyperthyroidism and ophthalmopathy. The CDR3 spans 13 residues. V gave up 6 bases and J gave up 5 bases, with 11 bases separating them. RNA transcripts gave rise to amplified TCR beta CDR3 regions. Using the HTBI primer set, a first-round RT-PCR was run on the TCR CDR3. From the multiplex PCR reads, TCRdb called clonotypes with MiXCR, one entry per CDR3 protein. The data show around 720,000 distinct CDR3 sequences, just over 35% seen once. This clonotype was seen repeatedly, ten times or more. This receptor was taken from a woman aged 40 to 49 with Graves' hyperthyroidism. The chain employs TRBV12-3 or TRBV12-4 and TRBJ1-5; TRBD1 is a possible D gene (5 bases). Sequencing was performed on blood. In nucleotides, the CDR3 is TGTGCCAGCAGCGGGGGATGGGATCAGCCCCAGCATTTT. This translates into CASSGGWDQPQHF.